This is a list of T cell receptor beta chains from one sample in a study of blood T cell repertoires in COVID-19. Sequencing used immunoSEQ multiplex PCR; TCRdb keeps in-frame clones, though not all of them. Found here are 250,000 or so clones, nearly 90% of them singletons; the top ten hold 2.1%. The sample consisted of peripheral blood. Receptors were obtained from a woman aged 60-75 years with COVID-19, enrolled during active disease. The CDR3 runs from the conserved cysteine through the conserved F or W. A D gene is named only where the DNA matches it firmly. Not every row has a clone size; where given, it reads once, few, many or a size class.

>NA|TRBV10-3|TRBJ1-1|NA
CATLPRGMNTEAFF
TGTGCCACCCTCCCGCGAGGGATGAACACTGAAGCTTTCTTT
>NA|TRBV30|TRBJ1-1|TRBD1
CAWTFTGAWDTEAFF
TGTGCCTGGACTTTTACAGGGGCCTGGGACACTGAAGCTTTCTTT
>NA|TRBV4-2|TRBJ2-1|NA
CASSQVTRYNEQFF
TGTGCCAGCAGCCAAGTGACGCGGTACAATGAGCAGTTCTTC
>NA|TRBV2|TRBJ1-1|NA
CASKLGGTEAFF
TGTGCCAGCAAGCTCGGGGGCACTGAAGCTTTCTTT
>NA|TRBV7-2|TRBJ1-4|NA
CASSRAGGSNEKLFF
TGTGCCAGCAGTCGTGCGGGGGGCTCTAATGAAAAACTGTTTTTT
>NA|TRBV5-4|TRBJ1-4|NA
CASSSMGAGNEKLFF
TGTGCCAGCAGCTCTATGGGGGCAGGCAATGAAAAACTGTTTTTT
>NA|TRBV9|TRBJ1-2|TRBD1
CASSAGTGTLYGYTF
TGTGCCAGCAGCGCCGGGACAGGGACCCTCTATGGCTACACCTTC
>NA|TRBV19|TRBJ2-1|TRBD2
CASSVSGGASRNEQFF
TGTGCCAGTAGTGTTAGCGGGGGGGCAAGTCGGAATGAGCAGTTCTTC
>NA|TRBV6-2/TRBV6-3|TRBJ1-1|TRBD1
CASSYSVPGQGTEAFF
TGTGCCAGCAGTTACTCTGTCCCGGGACAGGGGACTGAAGCTTTCTTT
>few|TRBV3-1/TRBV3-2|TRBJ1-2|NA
CASSLETGINIYGYTF
TGTGCCAGCAGCCTCGAGACAGGAATTAACATCTATGGCTACACCTTC
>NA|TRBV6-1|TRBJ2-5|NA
CASSEVGVQETQYF
TGTGCCAGCAGTGAAGTGGGAGTCCAAGAGACCCAGTACTTC
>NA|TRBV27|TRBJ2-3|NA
CASSRGTDTQYF
TGTGCCAGCAGTCGAGGCACAGATACGCAGTATTTT
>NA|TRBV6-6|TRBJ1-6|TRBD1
CASSTLGGEVSPLHF
TGTGCCAGCAGCACCTTAGGGGGCGAGGTTTCACCCCTCCACTTT
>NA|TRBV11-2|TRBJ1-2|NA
CASSLSLSTGYGYTF
TGTGCCAGCAGCTTATCCCTATCGACAGGCTATGGCTACACCTTC
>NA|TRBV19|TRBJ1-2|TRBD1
CASKRQGTQNYGYTF
TGTGCCAGCAAACGACAGGGCACCCAAAACTATGGCTACACCTTC